This T cell receptor beta chain was identified in a study of OX40 agonist ivuxolimab in advanced cancers. About the research overall: The study enrolled dose-escalation patients with hepatocellular carcinoma, melanoma, renal cell or head and neck cancer. A mean age of about 59 years, range about 20 to 79, was recorded, and more than 80% were male. Prior checkpoint blockade (anti-PD-1, anti-PD-L1 or anti-CTLA-4) was permitted; about 40% had it.

The CDR3 runs 14 residues. This table comes from immunoSEQ multiplex PCR, and its TCRdb copy is limited to in-frame clones, with some not included. In the table there are around 17,000 clones, around four fifths of which are singletons. The source was CD4+ or CD8+ T cells sorted from blood, collected in a trial of the OX40 agonist ivuxolimab. This TCR came from an adult with an advanced solid tumor such as melanoma, head and neck, liver or kidney cancer. This sequence joins TRBV21-1 and TRBJ2-7. TRBV21-1 is flagged as a pseudogene. The CDR3 is CASRLEGSRNEQYF. In DNA, the CDR3 is TGTGCCAGCAGACTAGAGGGGAGCCGGAACGAGCAGTACTTC.